This T cell receptor (beta chain) was profiled in a study of cytomegalovirus exposure and HLA in healthy donors. Whole-study context: Genotyping of roughly 400 donors showed that about 83% belonged to the Caucasian-associated ancestry cluster.

In the PCR, 60 Vbeta and 13 Jbeta primers were used. Measured with immunoSEQ multiplex PCR; TCRdb has only the in-frame clones, and not every one. The sample has 80,000 to 100,000 clones; around 77% are singletons. Remarks on this clone: The antigen remains unidentified.

Healthy bone marrow donors supplied every sample. Study-wide points: Some TCR beta chains (roughly 160 of them) were listed as cytomegalovirus-associated.

This CDR3 comprises 15 residues. Trimming took 3 bases from V and 0 from J, leaving 11 bases between them. Germline V lookup: CDR1 LNHDA, CDR2 SQIVND (reference sequence). This sequence originates from a man aged 35 to 55 in good health and CMV-seronegative. This chain joins TRBV19 and TRBJ1-1; D is unresolved. Sequenced input: PBMCs. For the CDR3, the DNA is TGTGCCAGTAGTATTCCCAACATTATGAACACTGAAGCTTTCTTT. Translation: CASSIPNIMNTEAFF.